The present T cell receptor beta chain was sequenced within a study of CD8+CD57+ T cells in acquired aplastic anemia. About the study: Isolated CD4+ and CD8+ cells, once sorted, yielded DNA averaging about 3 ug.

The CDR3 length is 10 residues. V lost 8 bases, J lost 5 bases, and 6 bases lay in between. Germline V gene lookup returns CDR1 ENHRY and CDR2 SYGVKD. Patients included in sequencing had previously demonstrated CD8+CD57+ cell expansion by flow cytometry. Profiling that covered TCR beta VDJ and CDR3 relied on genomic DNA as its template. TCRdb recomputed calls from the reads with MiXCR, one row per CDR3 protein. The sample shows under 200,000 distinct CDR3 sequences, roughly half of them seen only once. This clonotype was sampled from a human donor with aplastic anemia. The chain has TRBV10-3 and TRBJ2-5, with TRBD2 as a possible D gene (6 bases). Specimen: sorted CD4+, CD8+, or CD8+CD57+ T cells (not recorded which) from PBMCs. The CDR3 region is CAIRGETQYF. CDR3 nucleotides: TGTGCCATCCGGGGGGAGACCCAGTACTTC.